The clone carrying this T cell receptor (beta chain) was counted only a few times. Its target is not known. The iRepertoire nested amplicon-rescue multiplex PCR amplified TCR alpha and beta CDR3s from RNA. Input was 100-400 ng of tissue mRNA or PBMC total RNA. TCRdb reanalysed the multiplex PCR reads using MiXCR and keeps one entry per CDR3 protein. This sample has roughly 200,000 distinct CDR3 sequences; approximately 30% occur once, and the top ten carry 20%. The CDR3 consists of 24 residues. Germline lookup yields CDR1 SGHVS and CDR2 FNYEAQ. Losses at the gene ends were 1 base for V and 5 bases for J; bases not matched to a gene: 25. This entry comes from a study of glioma-infiltrating T cells. Study outcomes and limitations: Above-expected tissue-blood divergence occurred in all gliomas, most in low-grade ones. Very few CDR3 sequences were shared between tissue and blood.

The chain links TRBV7-6 to TRBJ2-3; 15 positions agree with TRBD2. The sample was glioma tissue, nonneoplastic brain tissue, or PBMCs (not recorded which). The receptor's source is a human donor with low-grade glioma or glioblastoma, undergoing nonglioma brain surgery, or in good health (not recorded which). The CDR3 is CASSLDYQGRRTSGRASFGDTQYF. The CDR3 DNA follows: TGTGCCAGCAGCTTAGATTATCAGGGACGGAGGACTAGCGGGAGGGCCTCCTTCGGAGATACGCAGTATTTT.